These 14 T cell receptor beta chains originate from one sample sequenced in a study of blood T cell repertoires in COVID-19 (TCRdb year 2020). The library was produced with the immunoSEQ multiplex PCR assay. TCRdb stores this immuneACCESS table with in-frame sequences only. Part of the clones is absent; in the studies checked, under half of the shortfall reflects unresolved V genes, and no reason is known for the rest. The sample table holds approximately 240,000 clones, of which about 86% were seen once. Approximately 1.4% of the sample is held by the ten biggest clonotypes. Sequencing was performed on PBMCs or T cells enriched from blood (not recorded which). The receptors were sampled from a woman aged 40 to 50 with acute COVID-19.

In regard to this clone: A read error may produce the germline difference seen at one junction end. The CDR3 DNA is TGTGCCAGCAGTCAAGGCGGATATAGCAATCAGCCCCAGCATTTT. Translating gives CASSQGGYSNQPQHF. The rearrangement uses TRBV3-1 (or the pseudogene TRBV3-2) and TRBJ1-5, with D uncertain. Germline values: CDR1 LGHDT, CDR2 YNNKEL (reference sequence). This CDR3 spans 15 amino acids.

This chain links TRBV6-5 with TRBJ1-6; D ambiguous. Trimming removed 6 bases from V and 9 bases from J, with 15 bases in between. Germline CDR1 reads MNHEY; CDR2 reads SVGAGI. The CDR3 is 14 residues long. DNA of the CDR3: TGTGCCAGCAGGCCAAGAGGAGGGATTTCACCCCTCCACTTT. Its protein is CASRPRGGISPLHF.

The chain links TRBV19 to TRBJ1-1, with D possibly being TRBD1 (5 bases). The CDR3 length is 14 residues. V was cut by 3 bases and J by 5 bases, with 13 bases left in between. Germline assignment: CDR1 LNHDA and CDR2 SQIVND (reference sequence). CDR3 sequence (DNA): TGTGCCAGTAGTATCGACGGGGGTGTAACTGAAGCTTTCTTT. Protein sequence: CASSIDGGVTEAFF.

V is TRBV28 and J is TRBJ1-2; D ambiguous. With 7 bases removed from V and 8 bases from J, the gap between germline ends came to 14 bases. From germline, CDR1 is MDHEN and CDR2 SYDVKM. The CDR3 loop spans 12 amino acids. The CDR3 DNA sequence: TGTGCCAGCAATTCCCCAGAATACGGCTACACCTTC. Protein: CASNSPEYGYTF.

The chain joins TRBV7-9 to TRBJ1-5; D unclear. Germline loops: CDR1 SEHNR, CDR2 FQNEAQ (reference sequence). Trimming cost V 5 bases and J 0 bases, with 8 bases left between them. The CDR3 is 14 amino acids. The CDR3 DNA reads TGTGCCAGCAGCGTCGGTGGTAGCAATCAGCCCCAGCATTTT. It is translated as CASSVGGSNQPQHF.

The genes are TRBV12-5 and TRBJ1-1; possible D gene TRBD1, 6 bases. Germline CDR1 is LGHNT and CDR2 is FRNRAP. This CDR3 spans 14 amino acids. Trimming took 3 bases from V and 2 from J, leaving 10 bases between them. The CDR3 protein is CASGLQGSNTEAFF. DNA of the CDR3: TGTGCTAGTGGTTTACAGGGATCTAACACTGAAGCTTTCTTT.

CDR3 coding DNA: TGTGCCAGCAGCAGACTAGCGGGAGGGCCTGGCGGGGAGCTGTTTTTT. The encoded protein is CASSRLAGGPGGELFF. V usage is TRBV5-4 and J usage is TRBJ2-2; 14 bases map to TRBD2. After removal of 4 bases from V and 7 bases from J, the junction contained 6 bases not matched to a gene. The CDR3 totals 16 residues. Germline lookup yields CDR1 SGHNT and CDR2 YYREEE (reference sequence).

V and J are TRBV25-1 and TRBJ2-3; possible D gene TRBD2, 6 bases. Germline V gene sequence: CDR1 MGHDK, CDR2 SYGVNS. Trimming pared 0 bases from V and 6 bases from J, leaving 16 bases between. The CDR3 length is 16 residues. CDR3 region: CASSEYSGTPFDTQYF. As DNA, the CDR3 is TGTGCCAGCAGTGAATATTCCGGGACTCCCTTTGATACGCAGTATTTT.

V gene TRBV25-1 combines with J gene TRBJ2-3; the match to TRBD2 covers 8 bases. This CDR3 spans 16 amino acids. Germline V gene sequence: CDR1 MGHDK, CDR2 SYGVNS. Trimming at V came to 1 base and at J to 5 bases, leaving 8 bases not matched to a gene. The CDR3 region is CASSESAGGRVDTQYF. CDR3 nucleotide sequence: TGTGCCAGCAGTGAATCGGCGGGGGGCCGGGTAGATACGCAGTATTTT.

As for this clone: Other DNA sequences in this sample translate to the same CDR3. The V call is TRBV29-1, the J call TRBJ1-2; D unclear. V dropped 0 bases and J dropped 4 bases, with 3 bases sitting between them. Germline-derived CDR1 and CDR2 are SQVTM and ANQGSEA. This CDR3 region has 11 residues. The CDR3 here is CSVEDLYGYTF. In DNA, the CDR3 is TGCAGCGTTGAAGATCTCTATGGCTACACCTTC.

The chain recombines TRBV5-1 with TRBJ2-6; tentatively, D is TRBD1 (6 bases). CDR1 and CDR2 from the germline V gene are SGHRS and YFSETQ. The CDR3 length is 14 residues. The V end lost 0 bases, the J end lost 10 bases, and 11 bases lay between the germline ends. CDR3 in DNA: TGCGCCAGCAGCTTGGACAGGGAGAGTAACGTCCTGACTTTC. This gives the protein CASSLDRESNVLTF.

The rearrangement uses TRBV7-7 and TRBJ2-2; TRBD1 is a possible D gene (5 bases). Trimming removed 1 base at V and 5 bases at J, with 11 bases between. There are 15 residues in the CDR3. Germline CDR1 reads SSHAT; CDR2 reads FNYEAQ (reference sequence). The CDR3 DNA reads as TGTGCCAGCAGCTTAGGGCAGGGTGGAACCGGGGAGCTGTTTTTT. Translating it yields CASSLGQGGTGELFF.

CDR3 DNA: TGTGCCAGCAGCCCAGACAGGTCCATGAACACTGAAGCTTTCTTT. Translating gives CASSPDRSMNTEAFF. The chain carries TRBV16 and TRBJ1-1; the D gene is possibly TRBD1 (6 bases). V shed 4 bases and J shed 0 bases, with 12 bases lying between them. CDR1 is KGHSY and CDR2 is FQNENV in the germline V gene. This CDR3 is built from 15 residues.

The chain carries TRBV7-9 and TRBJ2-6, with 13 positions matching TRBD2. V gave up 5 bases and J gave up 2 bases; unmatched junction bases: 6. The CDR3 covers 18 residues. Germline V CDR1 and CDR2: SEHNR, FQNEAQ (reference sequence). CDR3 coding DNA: TGTGCCAGCAGCCCGAGGACTAGCGGGGGTACTGGGGCCAACGTCCTGACTTTC. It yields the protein CASSPRTSGGTGANVLTF.